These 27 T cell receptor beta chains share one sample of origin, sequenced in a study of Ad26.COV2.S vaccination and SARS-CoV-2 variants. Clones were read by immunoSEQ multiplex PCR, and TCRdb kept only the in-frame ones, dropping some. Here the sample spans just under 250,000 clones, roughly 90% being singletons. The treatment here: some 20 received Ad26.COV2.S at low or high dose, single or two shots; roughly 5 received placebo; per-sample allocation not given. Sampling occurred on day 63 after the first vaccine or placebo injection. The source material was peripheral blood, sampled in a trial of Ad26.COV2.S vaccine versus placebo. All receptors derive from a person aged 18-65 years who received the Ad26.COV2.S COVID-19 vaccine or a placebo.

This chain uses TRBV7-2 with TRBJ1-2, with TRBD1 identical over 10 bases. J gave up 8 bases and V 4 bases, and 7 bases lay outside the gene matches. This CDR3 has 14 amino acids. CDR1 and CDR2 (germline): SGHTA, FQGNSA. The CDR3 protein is CASSSTGGDLGYTF. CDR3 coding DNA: TGTGCCAGCAGCTCGACAGGGGGCGACTTAGGCTACACCTTC.

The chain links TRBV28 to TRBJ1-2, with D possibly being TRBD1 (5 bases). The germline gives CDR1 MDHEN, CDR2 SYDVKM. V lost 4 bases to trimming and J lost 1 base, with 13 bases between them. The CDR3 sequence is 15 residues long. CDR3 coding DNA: TGTGCCAGCAGTTGTCCGGGACCGGTTAACTATGGCTACACCTTC. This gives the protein CASSCPGPVNYGYTF.

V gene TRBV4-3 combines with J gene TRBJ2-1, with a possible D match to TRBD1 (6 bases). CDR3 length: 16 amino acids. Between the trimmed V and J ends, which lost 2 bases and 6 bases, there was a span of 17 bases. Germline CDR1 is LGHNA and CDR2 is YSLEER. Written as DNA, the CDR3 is TGCGCCAGCAGCCAATCCGGGACCCGAGGGGGCAATGAGCAGTTCTTC. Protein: CASSQSGTRGGNEQFF.

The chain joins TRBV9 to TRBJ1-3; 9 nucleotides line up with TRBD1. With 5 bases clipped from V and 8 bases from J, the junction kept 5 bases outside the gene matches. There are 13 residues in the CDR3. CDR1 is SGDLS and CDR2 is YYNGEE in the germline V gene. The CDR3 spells CASRPGQGDTIYF. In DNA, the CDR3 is TGTGCCAGCAGACCGGGACAGGGAGACACCATATATTTT.

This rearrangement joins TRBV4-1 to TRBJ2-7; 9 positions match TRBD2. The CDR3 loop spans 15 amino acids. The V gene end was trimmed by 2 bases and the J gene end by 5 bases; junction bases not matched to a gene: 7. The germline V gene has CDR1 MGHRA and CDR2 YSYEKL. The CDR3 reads CASSQMDRTSDEQYF. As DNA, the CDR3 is TGCGCCAGCAGCCAAATGGACAGGACTAGCGACGAGCAGTACTTC.

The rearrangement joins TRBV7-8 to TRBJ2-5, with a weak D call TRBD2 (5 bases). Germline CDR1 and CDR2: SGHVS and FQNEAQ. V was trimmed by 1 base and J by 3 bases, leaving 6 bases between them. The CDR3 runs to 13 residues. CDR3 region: CASSLGGEETQYF. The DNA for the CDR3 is TGTGCCAGCAGCTTAGGGGGAGAAGAGACCCAGTACTTC.

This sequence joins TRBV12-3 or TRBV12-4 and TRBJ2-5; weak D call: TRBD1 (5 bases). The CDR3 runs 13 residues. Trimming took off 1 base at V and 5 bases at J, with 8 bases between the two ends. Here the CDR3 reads CASSLDRLETQYF. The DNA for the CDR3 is TGTGCCAGCAGTTTAGACAGGTTGGAGACCCAGTACTTC.

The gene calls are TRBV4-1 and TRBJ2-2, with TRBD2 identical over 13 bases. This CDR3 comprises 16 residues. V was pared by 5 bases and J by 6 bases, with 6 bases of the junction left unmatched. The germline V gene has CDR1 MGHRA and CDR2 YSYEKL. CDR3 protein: CASSKGLAGVAGELFF. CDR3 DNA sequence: TGCGCCAGCAGCAAAGGACTAGCGGGAGTTGCCGGGGAGCTGTTTTTT.

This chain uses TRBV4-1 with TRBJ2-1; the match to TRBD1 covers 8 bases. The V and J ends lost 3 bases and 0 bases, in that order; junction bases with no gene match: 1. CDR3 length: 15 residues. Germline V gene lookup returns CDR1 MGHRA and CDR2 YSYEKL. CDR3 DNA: TGCGCCAGCAGCCAGGACAGGGACTCCTACAATGAGCAGTTCTTC. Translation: CASSQDRDSYNEQFF.

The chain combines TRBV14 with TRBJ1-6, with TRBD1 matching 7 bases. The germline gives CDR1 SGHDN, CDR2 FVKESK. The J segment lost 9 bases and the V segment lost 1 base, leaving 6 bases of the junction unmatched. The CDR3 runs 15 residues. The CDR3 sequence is CASSQVGTVLSPLHF. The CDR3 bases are TGTGCCAGCAGCCAAGTCGGGACAGTTCTTTCACCCCTCCACTTT.

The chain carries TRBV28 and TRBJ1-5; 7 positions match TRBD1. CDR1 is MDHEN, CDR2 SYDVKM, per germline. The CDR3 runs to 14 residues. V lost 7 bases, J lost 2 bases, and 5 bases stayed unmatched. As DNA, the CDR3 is TGTGCCAGCAAGGAGGGGGCGGGCAATCAGCCCCAGCATTTT. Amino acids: CASKEGAGNQPQHF.

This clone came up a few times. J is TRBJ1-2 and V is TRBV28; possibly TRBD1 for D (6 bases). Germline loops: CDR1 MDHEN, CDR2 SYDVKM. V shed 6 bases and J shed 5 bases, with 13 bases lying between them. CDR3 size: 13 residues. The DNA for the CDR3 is TGTGCCAGCAGCCCCCGGACAGTTTATGGCTACACCTTC. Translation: CASSPRTVYGYTF.

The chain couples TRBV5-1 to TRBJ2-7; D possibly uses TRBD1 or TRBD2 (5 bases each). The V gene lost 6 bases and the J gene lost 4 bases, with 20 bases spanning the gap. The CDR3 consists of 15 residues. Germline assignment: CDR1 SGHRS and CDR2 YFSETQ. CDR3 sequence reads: CASNDGLQEAYEQYF. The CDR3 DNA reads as TGCGCCAGCAATGACGGGTTACAGGAGGCATACGAGCAGTACTTC.

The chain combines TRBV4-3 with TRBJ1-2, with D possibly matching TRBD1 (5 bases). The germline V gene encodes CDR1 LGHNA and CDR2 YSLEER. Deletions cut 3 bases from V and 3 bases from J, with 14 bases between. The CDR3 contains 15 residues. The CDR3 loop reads CASSQATTDYYGYTF. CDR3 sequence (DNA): TGCGCCAGCAGCCAGGCGACGACAGATTACTATGGCTACACCTTC.

DNA for the CDR3: TGTGCCAGCAGTCCAGACGTAGGCCGCGGTCAGCCCCAGCATTTT. Its protein is CASSPDVGRGQPQHF. The chain uses TRBV28 and TRBJ1-5, with D hard to call. Trimming took 5 bases from V and 6 from J, leaving 17 bases between them. The length of the CDR3 is 15 residues. Germline assignment: CDR1 MDHEN and CDR2 SYDVKM.

The CDR3 sequence: CASSMRDNEQFF. DNA for the CDR3: TGTGCCAGTAGTATGAGGGACAATGAGCAGTTCTTC. This chain joins TRBV19 and TRBJ2-1; tentative D call: TRBD2 (5 bases). Germline-derived CDR1 and CDR2 are LNHDA and SQIVND (reference sequence). The CDR3 contains 12 residues. V was cut by 3 bases and J by 5 bases, with 5 bases left in between.

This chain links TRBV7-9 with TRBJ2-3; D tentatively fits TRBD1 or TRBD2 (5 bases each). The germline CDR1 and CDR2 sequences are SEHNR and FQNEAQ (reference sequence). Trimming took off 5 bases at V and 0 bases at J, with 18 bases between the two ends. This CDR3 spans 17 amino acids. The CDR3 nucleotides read TGTGCCAGCAGCGCTCGCCTCGGGACCCGGAGCACAGATACGCAGTATTTT. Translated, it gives CASSARLGTRSTDTQYF.

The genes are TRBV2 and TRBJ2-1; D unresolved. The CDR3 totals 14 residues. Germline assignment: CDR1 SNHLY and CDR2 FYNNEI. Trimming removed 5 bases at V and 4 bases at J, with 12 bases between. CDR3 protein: CASSIRQIYNEQFF. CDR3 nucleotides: TGTGCCAGCAGTATCAGGCAAATATACAATGAGCAGTTCTTC.

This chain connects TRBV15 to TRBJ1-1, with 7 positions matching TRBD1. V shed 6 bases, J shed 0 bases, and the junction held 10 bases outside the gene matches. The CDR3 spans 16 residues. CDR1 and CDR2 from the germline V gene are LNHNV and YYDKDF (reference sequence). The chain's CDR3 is CATSPTGLGVNTEAFF. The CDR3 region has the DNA TGTGCCACCAGTCCGACAGGGCTAGGAGTGAACACTGAAGCTTTCTTT.

CDR3 coding DNA: TGTGCCAGCAGTTACTCGAGGATTTCCAATGAGCAGTTCTTC. Translating it yields CASSYSRISNEQFF. The rearrangement links TRBV6-2 or TRBV6-3 to TRBJ2-1; D uncertain. CDR3 size: 14 residues. V lost 0 bases to trimming and J lost 6 bases, with 9 bases between them. Germline CDR1 is MNHEY and CDR2 is SVGEGT.

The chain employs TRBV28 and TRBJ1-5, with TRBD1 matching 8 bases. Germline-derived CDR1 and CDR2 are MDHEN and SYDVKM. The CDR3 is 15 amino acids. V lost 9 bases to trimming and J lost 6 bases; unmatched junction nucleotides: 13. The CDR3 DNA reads TGTGCCAGTAGAACGGAACAGGGGGTAGGTCAGCCCCAGCATTTT. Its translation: CASRTEQGVGQPQHF. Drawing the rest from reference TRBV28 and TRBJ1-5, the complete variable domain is DVKVTQSSRYLVKRTGEKVFLECVQDMDHENMFWYRQDPGLGLRLIYFSYDVKMKEKGDIPEGYSVSREKKERFSLILESASTNQTSMYLCASRTEQGVGQPQHFGDGTRLSIL.

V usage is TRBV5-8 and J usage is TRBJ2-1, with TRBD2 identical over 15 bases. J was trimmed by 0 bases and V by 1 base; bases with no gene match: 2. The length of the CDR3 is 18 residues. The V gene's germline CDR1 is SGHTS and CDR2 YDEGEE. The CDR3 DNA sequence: TGTGCCAGCAGCTTGATGGGACTAGCGGGGGGCTCCTACAATGAGCAGTTCTTC. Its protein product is CASSLMGLAGGSYNEQFF.

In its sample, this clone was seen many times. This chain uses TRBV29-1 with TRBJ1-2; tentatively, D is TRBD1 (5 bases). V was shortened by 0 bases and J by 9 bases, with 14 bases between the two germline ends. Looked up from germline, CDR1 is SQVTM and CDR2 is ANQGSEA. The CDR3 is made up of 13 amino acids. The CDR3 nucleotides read TGCAGCGTTGAAGATAACCAGGGTCCGAGCTACACCTTC. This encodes CSVEDNQGPSYTF.

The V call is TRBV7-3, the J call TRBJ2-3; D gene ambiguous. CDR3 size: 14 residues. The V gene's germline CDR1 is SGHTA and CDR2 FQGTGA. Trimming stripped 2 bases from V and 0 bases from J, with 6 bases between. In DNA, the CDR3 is TGTGCCAGCAGCTTAGGGGTCAGCACAGATACGCAGTATTTT. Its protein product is CASSLGVSTDTQYF.

For the CDR3, the DNA is TGTGCCAGCTCACCCCCCGGACTAGTCGCAGATACGCAGTATTTT. It specifies CASSPPGLVADTQYF. V usage is TRBV18 and J usage is TRBJ2-3, with 7 bases matching TRBD2. Germline CDR1 reads KGHSH; CDR2 reads LQKENI. The CDR3 length is 15 residues. V lost 3 bases and J lost 4; bases outside the gene matches: 7.

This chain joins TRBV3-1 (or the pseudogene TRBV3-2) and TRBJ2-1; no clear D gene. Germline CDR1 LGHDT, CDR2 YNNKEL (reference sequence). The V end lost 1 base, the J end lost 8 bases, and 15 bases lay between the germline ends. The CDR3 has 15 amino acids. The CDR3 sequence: CASSQGTVVVDEQFF. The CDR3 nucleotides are TGTGCCAGCAGCCAAGGAACCGTCGTAGTGGATGAGCAGTTCTTC.

DNA of the CDR3: TGTGCCAGCAGCTTGTCTAGCGGGGCGACAGATACGCAGTATTTT. It specifies CASSLSSGATDTQYF. The chain joins TRBV7-2 to TRBJ2-3; 9 bases map to TRBD2. This CDR3 is 15 amino acids long. Unmatched junction bases numbered 4, after V lost 3 bases and J lost 3 bases. Germline V gives CDR1 SGHTA, CDR2 FQGNSA. Together with reference TRBV7-2 and TRBJ2-3, the CDR3 gives the full variable domain: GAGVSQSPSNKVTEKGKDVELRCDPISGHTALYWYRQSLGQGLEFLIYFQGNSAPDKSGLPSDRFSAERTGGSVSTLTIQRTQQEDSAVYLCASSLSSGATDTQYFGPGTRLTVL.